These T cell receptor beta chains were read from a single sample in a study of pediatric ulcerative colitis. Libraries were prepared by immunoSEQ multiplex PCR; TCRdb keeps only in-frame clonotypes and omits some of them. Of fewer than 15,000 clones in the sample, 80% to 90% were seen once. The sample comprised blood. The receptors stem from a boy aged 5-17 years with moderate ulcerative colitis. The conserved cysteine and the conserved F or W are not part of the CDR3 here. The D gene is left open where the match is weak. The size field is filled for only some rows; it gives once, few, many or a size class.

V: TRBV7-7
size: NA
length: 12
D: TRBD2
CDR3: ASSPRGGTDTQY

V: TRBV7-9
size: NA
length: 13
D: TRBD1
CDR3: ASSSWDRRTYGYT

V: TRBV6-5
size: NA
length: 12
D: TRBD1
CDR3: ASSRGFPLDTQY

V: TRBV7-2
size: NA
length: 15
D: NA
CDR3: ASSLGRQKVMNTEAF

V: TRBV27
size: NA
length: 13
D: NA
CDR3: ASSMTRSNTGELF

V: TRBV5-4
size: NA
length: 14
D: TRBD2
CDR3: ASSLIAGGPTDTQY

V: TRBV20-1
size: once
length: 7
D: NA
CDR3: SALYGYT

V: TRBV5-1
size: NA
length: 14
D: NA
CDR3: ASSLGWTVSETEAF

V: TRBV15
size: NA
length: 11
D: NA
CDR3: ATSRERDYGYT

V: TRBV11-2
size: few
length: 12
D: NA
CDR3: ASSLDRGTGELF

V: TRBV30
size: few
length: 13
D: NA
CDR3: AWSPPDRLNTEAF